The rows below give T cell receptor beta chains drawn from one sample of a study of T cell clonotyping in hematopoietic cell transplantation. Assay: immunoSEQ multiplex PCR; the TCRdb copy retains only in-frame clones and omits some. Of fewer than 25,000 clones listed, roughly 80% are singletons. Sample: peripheral blood mononuclear cells. Source of these receptors: a man aged 55-75 years in good health. Some clones in this sample may be carry-over from other donors' samples. Each CDR3 is given with its conserved first and last residue. D genes are given only for firm matches. A row's size may be missing; if present it is once, few, many or a size class.

>TRBV28|TRBJ2-2|TRBD2|-
TGTGCCAGCAGTTCGCTACTAGCGGGAGAACAGGGCGGGGAGCTGTTTTTT
CASSSLLAGEQGGELFF
>TRBV6-5|TRBJ2-7|TRBD1|-
TGTGCCAGCAGACACGGGACAGGGGACTACGAGCAGTACTTC
CASRHGTGDYEQYF
>TRBV2|TRBJ2-1|-|-
TGTGCCAGCAGTACGGGACTCTTGAGCTCCTACAATGAGCAGTTCTTC
CASSTGLLSSYNEQFF
>TRBV7-9|TRBJ1-6|TRBD1|-
TGTGCCAGCAGCTTTAGACAGGGGAATTCACCCCTCCACTTT
CASSFRQGNSPLHF
>TRBV7-9|TRBJ1-2|-|-
TGTGCCAGCAGCTTAATCTCAGTTAACTATGGCTACACCTTC
CASSLISVNYGYTF
>TRBV6-1|TRBJ1-2|-|-
TGTGCCAGCAGTGAACAGGGTCGGAGCTATGGCTACACCTTC
CASSEQGRSYGYTF
>TRBV11-2|TRBJ1-4|-|-
TGTGCCAGCAGCTTACAGGACCCCAATGAAAAACTGTTTTTT
CASSLQDPNEKLFF
>TRBV27|TRBJ1-5|-|-
TGTGCCAGCAGTTTTAAGGGAAACCAGCCCCAGCATTTT
CASSFKGNQPQHF
>TRBV7-6|TRBJ1-6|-|-
TGTGCCAGCAGCCTATCAAGGGTTAGCAATTCACCCCTCCACTTT
CASSLSRVSNSPLHF
>TRBV5-1|TRBJ2-5|TRBD1|-
TGCGCCAGCAGCTTGATGGGACAGGGGGCGAGGGGAGAGACCCAGTACTTC
CASSLMGQGARGETQYF
>TRBV6-1|TRBJ1-5|TRBD1|-
TGTGCCAGCACGCACCCGACAGGGGATCGGCAGCCCCAGCATTTT
CASTHPTGDRQPQHF
>TRBV6-6|TRBJ1-1|-|once
TGTGCCAGCAGCGTACAGAACACTGAAGCTTTCTTT
CASSVQNTEAFF
>TRBV30|TRBJ2-1|TRBD2|-
TGTGCCTGGACCGGGACTAGCGTATACAATGAGCAGTTCTTC
CAWTGTSVYNEQFF
>TRBV5-1|TRBJ2-7|TRBD2|-
TGCGCCAGCAGCTTGGAAGCTAGCGGGGGGGTAAGCTCCTACGAGCAGTACTTC
CASSLEASGGVSSYEQYF
>TRBV5-6|TRBJ1-6|-|-
TGTGCCAGCAGCTTGTGGCCAGGCGTTAATTCACCCCTCCACTTT
CASSLWPGVNSPLHF
>TRBV7-2|TRBJ1-3|-|-
TGTGCCAGCAGCTTAGTGAGAAACACCATATATTTT
CASSLVRNTIYF
>TRBV30|TRBJ1-2|-|-
TGTGCCTGGAGTGTGGGGGTAGGCGATGGCTACACCTTC
CAWSVGVGDGYTF
>TRBV29-1|TRBJ1-1|-|few
TGCAGCGCCAATGCGGGGGGTGTCGCTACTGAAGCTTTCTTT
CSANAGGVATEAFF
>TRBV30|TRBJ2-3|-|-
TGTGCCTGGAGTGTACGTGGGAGGGATACGCAGTATTTT
CAWSVRGRDTQYF